This T cell receptor (beta chain) was obtained from a study of blood T cell repertoires in COVID-19. The length of the CDR3 is 16 residues. The V gene lost 0 bases and the J gene lost 3 bases, with 12 bases spanning the gap. The germline V gene encodes CDR1 KGHDR and CDR2 SFDVKD. Data came from immunoSEQ multiplex PCR; TCRdb stores just in-frame clones and leaves some out. The sample carries 200,000 to 250,000 clones, 80% to 85% recorded once. The chain has TRBV24-1 and TRBJ2-3; perhaps TRBD1 as D (6 bases). The source of this sequence is a man in his thirties or forties with active or convalescent COVID-19. Sequencing was done on a sample of peripheral blood. CDR3 sequence: CATSDLRGQMTDTQYF. Here the CDR3 DNA reads TGTGCCACCAGTGATTTGCGGGGACAAATGACAGATACGCAGTATTTT.